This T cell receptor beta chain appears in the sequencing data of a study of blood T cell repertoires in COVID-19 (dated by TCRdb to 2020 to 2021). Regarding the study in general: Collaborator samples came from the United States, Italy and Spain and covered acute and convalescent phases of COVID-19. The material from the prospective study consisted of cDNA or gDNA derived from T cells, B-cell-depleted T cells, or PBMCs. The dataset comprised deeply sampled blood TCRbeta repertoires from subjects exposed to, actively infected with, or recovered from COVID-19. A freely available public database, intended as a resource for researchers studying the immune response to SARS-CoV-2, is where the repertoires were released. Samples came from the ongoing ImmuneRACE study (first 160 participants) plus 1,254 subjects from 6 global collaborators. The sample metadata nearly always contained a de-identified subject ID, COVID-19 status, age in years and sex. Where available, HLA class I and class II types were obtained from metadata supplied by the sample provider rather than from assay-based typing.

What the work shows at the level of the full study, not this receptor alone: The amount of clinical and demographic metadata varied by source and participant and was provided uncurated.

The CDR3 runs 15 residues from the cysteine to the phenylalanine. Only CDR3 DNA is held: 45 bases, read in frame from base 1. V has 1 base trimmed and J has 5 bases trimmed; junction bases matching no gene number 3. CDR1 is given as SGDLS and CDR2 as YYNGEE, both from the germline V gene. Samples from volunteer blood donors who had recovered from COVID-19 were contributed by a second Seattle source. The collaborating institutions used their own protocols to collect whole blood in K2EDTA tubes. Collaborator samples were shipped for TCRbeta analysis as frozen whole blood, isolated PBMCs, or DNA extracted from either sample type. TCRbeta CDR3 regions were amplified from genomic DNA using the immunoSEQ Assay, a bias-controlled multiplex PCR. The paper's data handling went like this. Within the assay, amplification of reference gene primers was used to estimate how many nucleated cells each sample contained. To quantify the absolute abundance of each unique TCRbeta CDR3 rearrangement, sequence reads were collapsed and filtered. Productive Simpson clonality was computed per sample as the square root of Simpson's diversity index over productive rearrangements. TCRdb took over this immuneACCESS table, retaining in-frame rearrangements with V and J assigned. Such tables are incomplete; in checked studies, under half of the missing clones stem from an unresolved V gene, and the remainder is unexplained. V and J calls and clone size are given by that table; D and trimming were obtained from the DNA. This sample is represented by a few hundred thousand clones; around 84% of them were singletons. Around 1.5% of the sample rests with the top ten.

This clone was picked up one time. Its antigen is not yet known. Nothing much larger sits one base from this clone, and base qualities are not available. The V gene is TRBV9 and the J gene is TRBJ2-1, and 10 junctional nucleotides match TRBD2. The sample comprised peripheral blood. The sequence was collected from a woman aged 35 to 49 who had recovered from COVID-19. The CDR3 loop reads CASSVLAGDNNEQFF. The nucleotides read TGTGCCAGCAGCGTACTAGCGGGGGATAACAATGAGCAGTTCTTC. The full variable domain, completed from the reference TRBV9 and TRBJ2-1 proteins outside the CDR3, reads DSGVTQTPKHLITATGQRVTLRCSPRSGDLSVYWYQQSLDQGLQFLIQYYNGEERAKGNILERFSAQQFPDLHSELNLSSLELGDSALYFCASSVLAGDNNEQFFGPGTRLTVL.